Sequencing of this TCR beta chain was carried out in a study of cytomegalovirus exposure and HLA in healthy donors (dated 2017 in TCRdb). About the full investigation: An earlier analysis of some 550 of the donors reported more than 250 Gb of sequence data and roughly 100 million unique TCR beta sequences from about 179 million T cells. An early release that covered 640 HLA-typed donors contained 250 to 350 gigabases of sequencing data and about 93 million unique TCR sequences. Of the 398 genotyped donors, about 80% fell in the genetic ancestry cluster associated with self-reported Caucasian donors. The study was designed to test whether signatures of past pathogen exposure could be identified by cataloging public T cell receptors. The study profiled the T cell repertoires of 500 to 800 subjects by immunosequencing and related them to cytomegalovirus serostatus. In addition to the first cohort of 650 to 800 subjects, a separate validation cohort of approximately 130 different subjects was used. High-throughput TCR immunosequencing, statistical association of individual TCRs with disease status, and machine learning were combined to predict cytomegalovirus infection status. A later analysis re-analyzed previously published TCR beta repertoires from 660 or so donors and added high-resolution HLA genotyping to study TCR occurrence patterns. Rather than using new phenotypic data, the later analysis identified candidate immune exposures from TCR beta sequences and from how often those sequences occurred across donors. An earlier analysis of 587 of the donors applied high-throughput TCR beta sequencing to assess whether each TCR beta V gene segment acted as functional or pseudogenic. Donor age, sex, ethnicity and CMV serostatus were compiled alongside the repertoire data. In a later genetic analysis, genome-wide SNP genotypes for 398 of the 666 donors were used, and that subset was treated as a discovery cohort. Every repertoire in the discovery cohort had been generated on one and the same sequencing platform. HLA typing covered class I and class II loci at four-digit resolution. The number of typed donors differed by locus: roughly 629-640 for A, B, C, DRB1 and DQB1; 500 to 550 for DQA1; some 590 for DPA1; and some 450 for DPB1. A handful of DR-DQ haplotypes were handled as single units for association and clustering because linkage in the cohort was strong. Among about 390 genotyped donors of the cohort, an average of about 240,000 unique TCR beta nucleotide sequences were sequenced per donor, around 18% of them non-productive. On the study overall, not on this receptor specifically: Sequencing depth was assumed to be roughly uniform across donors in the presence/absence analyses, though that assumption may not hold. The authors suggested that the approach could potentially be extended to other disease states and immunological phenotypes. Assigning TCR associations to individual alleles was difficult when HLA alleles, especially DR and DQ, strongly co-occurred. Cytomegalovirus status was reported to be diagnosed by the classifier with high specificity and sensitivity in both the original and validation cohorts. In vitro tests confirmed that a few of the cytomegalovirus-associated TCR beta chains recognize cytomegalovirus antigens. A later genetic analysis associated a missense DCLRE1C variant with V-gene and J-gene trimming of TCR beta chains, and an independent cohort replicated the association. About 15 rarely observed V segments, including chromosome 9 orphons, were excluded from the earlier analysis of some 590 of the donors because counts were too low. Only TCR beta chains were sequenced in this cohort, and the absence of alpha or paired-chain data limited detectable features. A further reported finding was that TCR beta sequences accurately predicted the HLA-A and HLA-B alleles for most subjects in the first cohort. The study gave a list of about 170 TCR beta chains associated with cytomegalovirus. Linkage disequilibrium might explain the correlated functional status among segregating V segments, but an unknown experimental factor could not be ruled out. The only immune exposure information available for the cohort was CMV serostatus. Most CMV-associated TCR beta chains appeared to be HLA-restricted in a later analysis, and the HLA associations seemed to be driven largely by CMV exposure. Because HLA typing was missing for some donors at each locus, association tests included only the typed subset. Because the 87-base-pair reads could not distinguish some IMGT-functional V segments, including TRBV6-2 and TRBV6-3, those segments were excluded. Across donors, most TCR sequences were observed very rarely, whereas some public TCRs were present in many individuals. In a later analysis, HLA-associated TCR beta chains showed more clonal expansion and lower generation probabilities than non-associated chains that were equally common. According to a later analysis, parvovirus B19, influenza, CMV and Epstein-Barr virus appeared linked to several top co-occurrence clusters. An earlier analysis of approximately 500 of the donors showed that most TCR beta V segments appeared in productive rearrangements either about 90% or about 30% of the time, which broadly matched IMGT annotations. The sequencing pipeline was judged likely to have produced a cluster of highly shared sequence variants as a technical artifact. Compared with the approximately 710-donor mean, donors in an Asian-associated ancestry cluster had fewer N-insertions in productive TCRs, according to a later genetic analysis. A later analysis associated 15,000 to 20,000 TCR beta sequences with specific HLA alleles at a false discovery rate of 0.05. According to a later analysis, TCR association rates differed among HLA loci, with DRB1 alleles showing the most associated TCRs and HLA-C alleles showing the fewest.

In total, 666 healthy bone marrow donors made up the cohort. At the time of sampling, all cohort members were nominally healthy, though unrecorded immune exposures were likely present. The donor was CMV seronegative and was included in the group of under 450 seronegative cohort members. A peripheral blood sample was collected from each donor, and TCR beta sequencing was performed on peripheral blood mononuclear cells. Genomic DNA extraction from the blood cell samples was performed with the Qiagen DNeasy Blood Extraction Kit. As encoded in the germline V gene, CDR1 is MNHEY while CDR2 is SVGAGI. Spanning cysteine to phenylalanine, the CDR3 consists of 14 amino acids. Solely the CDR3 DNA is kept, with 42 bases framed from the first base. Library preparation was by the immunoSEQ multiplex PCR assay. The multiplex PCR relied on a mix of 60 forward primers for TCR Vbeta segments and 13 reverse primers for TCR Jbeta segments. The CDR3 region of rearranged TCR beta genes was amplified from genomic DNA with a multiplex PCR assay. The amplified TCR beta libraries were sequenced on the Illumina HiSeq System as 87-base-pair reads. The authors' pipeline ran thus. A later analysis counted 75 million to 100 million unique TCR beta chains across the 666 repertoires, and 10 million to 12 million of these chains were shared by at least two donors. Raw reads were error-corrected and collapsed into unique sequences with a nearest-neighbor algorithm that merged closely related sequences to remove PCR and sequencing errors. V, D and J gene segments were assigned by aligning CDR3 sequences to IMGT reference sequences. For a sequence to be retained, a match of at least six nucleotides was required to both a V gene segment and a J gene segment. A rearrangement was called productive if the CDR3 had no stop codons and remained in frame with V and J, and every other rearrangement was called non-productive. Following IMGT convention, CDR3 was defined as the stretch from the second conserved V-encoded cysteine up to the conserved J-encoded phenylalanine. The earlier analysis of some 580 of the donors excluded any sequence lacking an unambiguous match to a single V gene segment. In an earlier analysis of approximately 610 of the donors, V segments were called functional above 56.7% productive rearrangements and were called segregating when the between-donor standard deviation exceeded 5%. A statistical classification framework was developed to diagnose cytomegalovirus status using the catalog of TCR beta chain sequences. V and J gene assignment, in a later analysis, came from comparing TCR nucleotide sequences with IMGT/GENE-DB human TR gene sequences. In a later analysis, CDR3 sequences and most-parsimonious VDJ recombination scenarios were assigned using the TCRdist pipeline. In a later analysis, every TCR beta chain was defined by the combination of its CDR3 amino acid sequence and its V-gene family, and reads without a unique V-gene family were dropped. A later analysis removed 450 to 600 highly shared, low-generation-probability nucleotide sequences to deal with suspected cross-contamination and a sequencing artifact. In a later analysis, a clonal expansion index was calculated for each public chain from normalized within-repertoire ranks of inferred template counts. In a later analysis, generation probabilities were computed using a VDJ recombination model fitted to out-of-frame rearrangements, and the results were checked against IGoR. In a later analysis, hypergeometric tests were used to score TCR-TCR, TCR-HLA and TCR-CMV co-occurrence, with a repertoire-size bias correction applied to TCR pairs. A later analysis estimated false discovery rates by permuting HLA or CMV assignments 20 times. A later analysis grouped co-occurring TCRs with DBSCAN, adding TCRdist sequence similarity when clustering within HLA-allele-positive subsets. Co-occurrence clustering excluded repertoires with fewer than 30,000 or more than 120,000 public chains, plus five with anomalous nucleotide sharing. TCRdb stores this immuneACCESS table with in-frame sequences only. Part of the clones is absent; in the studies checked, under half of the shortfall reflects unresolved V genes, and no reason is known for the rest. The DNA gave D and trimming, while V, J and clone size come from that table. The sample table shows some 200,000 clones, and 60% to 85% are seen once. About a sixth of the sample is in the top ten clones.

Comments on this clone: Its binding antigen is unknown. Base qualities are missing; no much larger clone stands one base away.

The source material was PBMCs. The chain employs TRBV6-5 and TRBJ2-5; TRBD1 aligns with 8 central bases. TRBJ2-7 matches the DNA end more closely, so the J call is doubtful. This clonotype originated in a man between 40 and 49 years old in good health and CMV-seronegative. The CDR3 region: CASSLRTGSYEQYF. The DNA is as follows: TGTGCCAGCAGCCTGCGGACAGGGTCCTACGAGCAGTACTTC.